This T cell receptor beta chain was profiled in a study of naive and memory T cell subsets. Overall study results and limits: Naive repertoires, especially CD8, held a few larger clonotypes, possibly memory cells re-expressing CD45RA. Over 95% of naive TCR sequences appeared only once after error correction, unlike memory subsets. In CD4 and CD8 cells, diversity dropped from naive through EMRA.

Cells stained for CD3, CD4, CD8, CD45RA and CD27 were sorted into four subsets. V was cut by 8 bases and J by 10 bases, with 12 bases left in between. There are 10 residues in the CDR3. Germline V gene lookup returns CDR1 SQVTM and CDR2 ANQGSEA. There are many counts of this clonotype. Its antigen is as yet unknown. Two oligonucleotides, mixed equimolar, formed the beta constant-region primer covering TRBC1 and TRBC2. The ligated cDNA underwent four PCR rounds using SP2 and nested alpha and beta constant-region primers. In TCRdb, the UMI-ligation and nested PCR reads were re-called with MiXCR into one record per CDR3 protein. The profile shows some 82,000 distinct CDR3 sequences, 9% of them singletons.

The sample consisted of naive CD8+ T cells from blood. This chain uses TRBV29-1 with TRBJ2-1; TRBD2 is a possible D gene (5 bases). This clonotype originated in a human donor in good health. Here the CDR3 reads CSTKEVEQFF. CDR3 nucleotide sequence: TGCAGCACAAAGGAGGTGGAGCAGTTCTTC.